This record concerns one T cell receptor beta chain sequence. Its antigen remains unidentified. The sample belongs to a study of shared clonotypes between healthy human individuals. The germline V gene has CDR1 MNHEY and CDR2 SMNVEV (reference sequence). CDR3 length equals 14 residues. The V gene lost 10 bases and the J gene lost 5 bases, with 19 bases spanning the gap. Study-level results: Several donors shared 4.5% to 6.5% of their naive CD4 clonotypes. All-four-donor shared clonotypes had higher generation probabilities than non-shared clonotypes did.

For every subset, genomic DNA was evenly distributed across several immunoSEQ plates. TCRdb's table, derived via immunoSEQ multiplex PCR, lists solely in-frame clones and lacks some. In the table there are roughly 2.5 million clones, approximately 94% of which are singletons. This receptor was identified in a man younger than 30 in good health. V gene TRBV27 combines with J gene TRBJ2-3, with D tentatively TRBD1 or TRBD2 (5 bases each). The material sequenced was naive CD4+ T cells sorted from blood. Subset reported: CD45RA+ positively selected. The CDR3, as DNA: TGTGCCACTTCGTTGGGGACGCGCGTAGATACGCAGTATTTT. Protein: CATSLGTRVDTQYF.